The 13 T cell receptor beta chains listed next were all sequenced from one sample in a study of blood T cell repertoires in COVID-19. Repertoires were generated with immunoSEQ multiplex PCR, while TCRdb's copy carries only in-frame clones and drops some. Of about 98,000 clones in the sample, about 85% were seen once. Sequencing was carried out using peripheral blood. These TCRs come from a man between 65 and 85 years old with acute or convalescent COVID-19.

V is TRBV4-1 and J is TRBJ2-5; weak D call: TRBD1 (7 bases). Germline V gives CDR1 MGHRA, CDR2 YSYEKL. V was cut by 3 bases and J by 7 bases, with 15 bases left in between. There are 14 residues in the CDR3. The CDR3 loop is CASSQAGGIGTQYF. The CDR3 nucleotides read TGCGCCAGCAGCCAGGCAGGGGGGATTGGGACCCAGTACTTC.

This chain joins TRBV5-1 and TRBJ2-7; the match to TRBD1 covers 9 bases. CDR1 and CDR2 from the germline V gene are SGHRS and YFSETQ. This CDR3 comprises 15 residues. V was clipped by 0 bases and J by 4 bases; unmatched bases: 5. The CDR3 DNA reads as TGCGCCAGCAGCTTGGATGGGACAGGGAGGTACGAGCAGTACGTC. Encoded protein: CASSLDGTGRYEQYV.

The V gene is TRBV19, the J gene TRBJ2-1, with 8 bases that match TRBD2. CDR1 LNHDA and CDR2 SQIVND come from the germline V gene (reference sequence). J was trimmed by 6 bases and V by 4 bases; bases with no gene match: 8. The CDR3 runs to 15 residues. DNA for the CDR3: TGTGCCAGTAGTACCCCGGGACTAGGTTTCAATGAGCAGTTCTTC. Amino acid sequence: CASSTPGLGFNEQFF.

This clone was observed a single time. This sequence joins TRBV24-1 and TRBJ2-5, with 12 bases identical to TRBD1. The CDR3 is 16 amino acids. Germline CDR1 reads KGHDR; CDR2 reads SFDVKD. Germline trimming cut 5 bases from V and 5 bases from J; bases unmatched to any gene: 8. The CDR3 here is CATSGPGQGARETQYF. The CDR3 nucleotides are TGTGCCACCAGTGGCCCGGGACAGGGGGCGCGGGAGACCCAGTACTTC.

This sequence joins TRBV5-6 and TRBJ2-2; no clear D gene. The CDR3 is 15 residues long. The V end lost 4 bases, the J end lost 3 bases, and 13 bases lay between the germline ends. Germline assignment: CDR1 SGHDT and CDR2 YYEEEE. The CDR3 here is CASSRVGLDTGELFF. DNA for the CDR3: TGTGCCAGCAGCCGGGTCGGATTAGACACCGGGGAGCTGTTTTTT.

V is TRBV12-1 and J is TRBJ2-2; TRBD1 reflects the table's D call only, with no check against the DNA. TRBV12-1 is recorded as a pseudogene. This CDR3 is 16 amino acids long. Here the CDR3 DNA reads TGTGCCAGCAGCTTCCACAGGGACCCGAACACCGGGGAGCTGTTTTTT. This sequence encodes CASSFHRDPNTGELFF.

The chain combines TRBV18 with TRBJ1-1, with D tentatively TRBD1 (6 bases). The CDR3 is 16 amino acids. The germline gives CDR1 KGHSH, CDR2 LQKENI. Trimming took off 3 bases at V and 5 bases at J, with 19 bases between the two ends. The CDR3 loop is CASSPFKAYTGTEAFF. CDR3 nucleotide sequence: TGTGCCAGCTCACCCTTCAAAGCCTATACAGGGACTGAAGCTTTCTTT.

This rearrangement joins TRBV28 to TRBJ1-5; D is possibly TRBD1 (6 bases). Trimming removed 6 bases from V and 6 bases from J, with 21 bases in between. Germline V gene data show CDR1 as MDHEN and CDR2 as SYDVKM. CDR3 size: 16 residues. CDR3 loop: CASSLGGAEPSQPQHF. The DNA of the CDR3 is TGTGCCAGCAGCCTTGGGGGCGCAGAACCATCTCAGCCCCAGCATTTT.

The V and J genes are TRBV5-4 and TRBJ1-2; D unresolved. V lost 7 bases, J lost 8 bases, and 21 bases lay in between. The germline V gene has CDR1 SGHNT and CDR2 YYREEE (reference sequence). The CDR3 covers 14 residues. The CDR3 sequence is CASAPGGVRSGYTF. Here the CDR3 DNA reads TGTGCCAGCGCGCCTGGCGGGGTAAGAAGCGGCTACACCTTC.

The chain joins TRBV7-3 to TRBJ1-3, with 8 nucleotides matching TRBD1. CDR3 size: 13 residues. Germline V gene sequence: CDR1 SGHTA, CDR2 FQGTGA. With V trimmed by 6 bases and J by 4 bases, 2 bases remained unmatched. CDR3 in DNA: TGTGCCAGCAGTTGGGACAGGGGAAACACCATATATTTT. Encoded protein: CASSWDRGNTIYF. Full variable domain (rest looked up from reference TRBV7-3 and TRBJ1-3): GAGVSQTPSNKVTEKGKYVELRCDPISGHTALYWYRQSLGQGPEFLIYFQGTGAADDSGLPNDRFFAVRPEGSVSTLKIQRTERGDSAVYLCASSWDRGNTIYFGEGSWLTVV.

The rearrangement links TRBV7-6 to TRBJ2-3; 15 nucleotides match TRBD2. Per germline, CDR1 SGHVS and CDR2 FNYEAQ. This CDR3 has 16 residues. V lost 1 base, J lost 4 bases, and 0 bases stayed unmatched. The CDR3 region is CASSLGTSGGADTQYF. Written as DNA, the CDR3 is TGTGCCAGCAGCTTAGGGACTAGCGGGGGGGCAGATACGCAGTATTTT.

For the CDR3, the DNA is TGTGCCACCGGGTTAGGCAGGGTCCAAGAGACCCAGTACTTC. Encoded protein: CATGLGRVQETQYF. V usage is TRBV15 and J usage is TRBJ2-5; D might be TRBD1 (5 bases). V was cut by 8 bases and J by 1 base, with 14 bases left in between. The CDR3 extends over 14 amino acids. Germline V lookup: CDR1 LNHNV, CDR2 YYDKDF (reference sequence).

The chain recombines TRBV21-1 with TRBJ1-4; the tabulated D call, TRBD1, remains unverified against the DNA. TRBV21-1 is flagged as a pseudogene. CDR3 length equals 19 residues. Here the CDR3 DNA reads TGTGCCAGCAGCAGCCTGGGACAGGGGGCCGGTTATTGTATTGAAAAACTGTTTTTT. It translates to CASSSLGQGAGYCIEKLFF.